This TCR beta chain comes out of a study of T cells in Graves' hyperthyroidism and ophthalmopathy. Amplified TCR beta CDR3 regions came from RNA transcripts. During a first-round RT-PCR of the TCR CDR3, the HTBI primer set was used. TCRdb re-called the multiplex PCR reads through MiXCR, storing one row per CDR3 protein. The repertoire has 600,000 to 900,000 distinct CDR3 sequences, about 16% of them found once; the top ten carry about 8.4%. Losses at the gene ends were 3 bases for V and 5 bases for J; bases not matched to a gene: 5. CDR3 size: 15 residues. From germline, CDR1 is SGDLS and CDR2 YYNGEE. Patients between 18 and 65 years old had hyperthyroidism, newly diagnosed and lasting under 2 months.

The sample consisted of blood. The V call is TRBV9, the J call TRBJ1-6, with 7 bases that match TRBD1. The clonotype comes from a man aged 18 to 29 with Graves' hyperthyroidism. The CDR3: CASSETGIDNSPLHF. Written as DNA, the CDR3 is TGTGCCAGCAGCGAGACAGGGATCGATAATTCACCCCTCCACTTT.